A selection of T cell receptor beta chains follows, all from one sample in a study of a mutant IDH1 vaccine in newly diagnosed glioma. Their recognized antigens are unknown. Assay used: immunoSEQ multiplex PCR; TCRdb lists only in-frame clones, some missing. The sample lists around 50,000 clones; 85% to 90% were seen once. Sequenced here: PBMCs, sampled from a glioma patient whose treatment included an IDH1 peptide vaccine. The receptors were gathered from a woman in her forties with glioma. Each CDR3 is given with its conserved first and last residue. The order of the fields is clone size, D gene, V gene, J gene, CDR3 protein, CDR3 DNA. D genes are given only for firm matches. The size field is filled for only some rows; it gives once, few, many or a size class.

>.|.|TRBV9|TRBJ1-4
CASSGSGTLNEKLFF
TGTGCCAGCAGCGGGTCCGGGACACTTAATGAAAAACTGTTTTTT
>.|.|TRBV7-9|TRBJ2-2
CASSLEGNLPTGELFF
TGTGCCAGCAGCTTAGAGGGTAATCTTCCAACCGGGGAGCTGTTTTTT
>.|.|TRBV19|TRBJ2-7
CASSIPGISHEQYF
TGTGCCAGTAGTATCCCAGGAATCTCCCACGAGCAGTACTTC
>.|.|TRBV30|TRBJ1-1
CASTETTNTEAFF
TGTGCCTCGACAGAGACGACGAACACTGAAGCTTTCTTT
>.|TRBD2|TRBV6-6|TRBJ2-1
CASSIKAGDYNEQFF
TGTGCCAGCAGTATTAAGGCGGGAGATTACAATGAGCAGTTCTTC
>.|.|TRBV10-1|TRBJ2-2
CASGDPKGANTGELFF
TGCGCCAGCGGGGACCCCAAGGGAGCGAACACCGGGGAGCTGTTTTTT
>.|TRBD1|TRBV4-1|TRBJ1-1
CASSQDGQGYTEAFF
TGCGCCAGCAGCCAAGATGGACAGGGATACACTGAAGCTTTCTTT
>once|.|TRBV20-1|TRBJ2-5
CSARVQETQYF
TGCAGTGCTAGAGTACAAGAGACCCAGTACTTC
>.|.|TRBV5-1|TRBJ2-3
CASSLLYAVDTQYF
TGCGCCAGCAGCTTGTTATATGCCGTGGATACGCAGTATTTT
>few|TRBD1|TRBV7-2|TRBJ2-7
CASSPGTGLYEQYF
TGTGCCAGCAGCCCCGGGACAGGGCTGTACGAGCAGTACTTC
>.|.|TRBV21-1|TRBJ2-7
CASSKRARGGRPYEQYF
TGTGCCAGCAGCAAACGGGCTAGGGGGGGGCGGCCCTACGAGCAGTACTTC
>once|TRBD1|TRBV4-3|TRBJ1-2
CASSQDTGQGIFNYGYTF
TGCGCCAGCAGCCAAGATACGGGACAGGGGATATTTAACTATGGCTACACCTTC
>.|.|TRBV7-2|TRBJ2-3
CASSLVRGTGDTQYF
TGTGCCAGCAGCTTAGTAAGGGGCACAGGAGATACGCAGTATTTT
>.|TRBD2|TRBV6-6|TRBJ2-7
CASTERLAGSYEQYF
TGTGCCAGCACCGAACGACTAGCGGGGTCCTACGAGCAGTACTTC
>.|TRBD1|TRBV15|TRBJ1-2
CATSPRDRPYGYTF
TGTGCCACCAGCCCCCGGGACAGACCCTATGGCTACACCTTC
>.|.|TRBV6-1|TRBJ1-1
CASSELRTMNTEAFF
TGTGCCAGCAGTGAACTTCGGACTATGAACACTGAAGCTTTCTTT
>.|.|TRBV30|TRBJ2-3
CAWGPSTDTQYF
TGTGCCTGGGGCCCTAGCACAGATACGCAGTATTTT
>.|.|TRBV4-1|TRBJ1-5
CASSQQGLSNQPQHF
TGCGCCAGCAGCCAGCAGGGTTTAAGCAATCAGCCCCAGCATTTT
>once|.|TRBV25-1|TRBJ1-5
CASSMTDRGPQHF
TGTGCCAGCAGCATGACAGACCGTGGGCCCCAGCATTTT
>.|.|TRBV10-3|TRBJ2-1
CAISAGTSYNEQFF
TGTGCCATCAGTGCAGGAACCTCCTACAATGAGCAGTTCTTC
>.|.|TRBV2|TRBJ1-1
CASSNRDLWTEAFF
TGTGCCAGCAGTAACCGGGACCTGTGGACTGAAGCTTTCTTT
>.|.|TRBV9|TRBJ1-1
CASTAGTVNTEAFF
TGTGCCAGCACCGCCGGGACGGTGAACACTGAAGCTTTCTTT
>.|.|TRBV28|TRBJ2-5
CASSSGRRGETQYF
TGTGCCAGCAGTTCAGGGCGGAGGGGGGAGACCCAGTACTTC
>.|.|TRBV21-1|TRBJ2-2
CASPGPRSGGELFF
TGTGCCAGCCCGGGACCCCGTAGCGGCGGGGAGCTGTTTTTT
>few|.|TRBV2|TRBJ2-3
CASSEGLAGGTDTQYF
TGTGCCAGCAGTGAGGGCTTAGCCGGCGGCACAGATACGCAGTATTTT
>.|.|TRBV6-1|TRBJ2-7
CASSEDPRSYEQYF
TGTGCCAGCAGTGAAGATCCCCGCTCCTACGAGCAGTACTTC
>.|.|TRBV25-1|TRBJ1-5
CASSELGGGNQPQHF
TGTGCCAGCAGTGAATTAGGGGGAGGCAATCAGCCCCAGCATTTT
>once|.|TRBV19|TRBJ2-7
CATSGSSSYEQYF
TGTGCCACCTCGGGGTCCAGCTCCTACGAGCAGTACTTC
>once|.|TRBV19|TRBJ1-1
CASSSTMNTEAFF
TGTGCCAGTAGTTCAACTATGAACACTGAAGCTTTCTTT
>.|TRBD1|TRBV9|TRBJ2-7
CASSVGTGVGYEQYF
TGTGCCAGCAGCGTAGGGACAGGGGTAGGCTACGAGCAGTACTTC
>.|TRBD1|TRBV6-6|TRBJ1-6
CASSLPPGQGIYGLHF
TGTGCCAGCAGCCTCCCCCCGGGACAGGGAATTTATGGCCTCCACTTT
>few|.|TRBV6-6|TRBJ2-3
CASSYSGTDTQYF
TGTGCCAGCAGTTACTCCGGCACAGATACGCAGTATTTT
>.|TRBD1|TRBV7-9|TRBJ1-1
CASSSHRGGTEAFF
TGTGCCAGCAGCTCCCACAGGGGAGGGACTGAAGCTTTCTTT
>.|.|TRBV5-5|TRBJ2-2
CASSLVPNANTGELFF
TGTGCCAGCAGCTTGGTACCCAACGCGAACACCGGGGAGCTGTTTTTT
>.|TRBD2|TRBV7-2|TRBJ2-7
CASSSKRGRLSYEQYF
TGTGCCAGCAGCTCTAAGCGCGGGAGATTGTCCTACGAGCAGTACTTC
>.|.|TRBV7-2|TRBJ1-5
CASSPGGYQPQHF
TGTGCCAGCAGCCCCGGGGGATACCAGCCCCAGCATTTT
>.|.|TRBV6-6|TRBJ2-2
CASRTENTGELFF
TGTGCCAGCAGGACAGAGAACACCGGGGAGCTGTTTTTT
>.|TRBD1|TRBV19|TRBJ1-2
CASSETGQANYGYTF
TGTGCCAGTAGCGAAACGGGACAGGCCAACTATGGCTACACCTTC
>.|.|TRBV7-9|TRBJ2-1
CASSLEGGTGYNEQFF
TGTGCCAGCAGCTTAGAGGGGGGGACAGGTTACAATGAGCAGTTCTTC
>.|TRBD2|TRBV9|TRBJ2-3
CASSGLAESTDTQYF
TGTGCCAGCAGTGGACTAGCGGAGAGCACAGATACGCAGTATTTT
>.|TRBD2|TRBV6-6|TRBJ2-7
CASLGRGKQYF
TGTGCCAGCTTGGGGAGGGGCAAGCAGTACTTC
>.|.|TRBV6-4|TRBJ2-1
CASSLALNAYNEQFF
TGTGCCAGCAGTCTAGCGCTAAACGCCTACAATGAGCAGTTCTTC
>few|.|TRBV6-5|TRBJ1-6
CASSYASQVNSPLHF
TGTGCCAGCAGTTATGCGTCGCAGGTCAATTCACCCCTCCACTTT
>.|.|TRBV6-1|TRBJ1-1
CASSIGGVRTEAFF
TGTGCCAGCAGTATTGGGGGGGTGCGCACTGAAGCTTTCTTT
>.|.|TRBV10-1|TRBJ2-3
CASSESGVQAGTDTQYF
TGCGCCAGCAGTGAGTCCGGCGTCCAAGCCGGCACAGATACGCAGTATTTT
>.|.|TRBV19|TRBJ2-7
CASSGQWPVYEQYF
TGTGCCAGTAGCGGACAGTGGCCCGTCTACGAGCAGTACTTC
>.|TRBD1|TRBV6-1|TRBJ1-4
CASSEGQGFEKLFF
TGTGCCAGCAGTGAGGGACAGGGTTTTGAAAAACTGTTTTTT
>.|.|TRBV10-3|TRBJ2-2
CAITPRRGSNTGELFF
TGTGCCATCACTCCCCGCAGGGGTTCGAACACCGGGGAGCTGTTTTTT
>.|.|TRBV30|TRBJ1-5
CAWSHGGNQPQHF
TGTGCCTGGTCACATGGGGGCAATCAGCCCCAGCATTTT
>.|.|TRBV6-5|TRBJ2-7
CASRRALREQYF
TGTGCCAGCAGACGAGCGCTTAGAGAGCAGTACTTC
>.|TRBD1|TRBV5-4|TRBJ2-5
CASSLGQGAWETQYF
TGTGCCAGCAGCTTGGGACAGGGGGCTTGGGAGACCCAGTACTTC
>once|.|TRBV7-2|TRBJ2-7
CASSLGRDTPYEQYF
TGTGCCAGCAGCTTAGGCCGGGACACACCCTACGAGCAGTACTTC
>.|TRBD1|TRBV5-1|TRBJ1-1
CASSLTGGENTEAFF
TGCGCCAGCAGCCTGACAGGGGGAGAGAACACTGAAGCTTTCTTT
>.|.|TRBV18|TRBJ1-3
CASSPGEGSGNTIYF
TGTGCCAGCTCACCTGGAGAGGGCTCTGGAAACACCATATATTTT
>once|TRBD1|TRBV2|TRBJ2-7
CASRAGTGIYEQYF
TGTGCCAGCAGGGCGGGGACAGGGATCTACGAGCAGTACTTC
>.|.|TRBV19|TRBJ1-2
CASSPRAANYGYTF
TGTGCCAGTAGTCCCCGGGCAGCTAACTATGGCTACACCTTC
>.|TRBD1|TRBV6-5|TRBJ1-2
CASIGQVGANYGYTF
TGTGCCAGCATTGGACAGGTGGGAGCTAACTATGGCTACACCTTC
>few|TRBD1|TRBV5-1|TRBJ1-6
CASSLEGTGGVFNSPLHF
TGCGCCAGCAGCTTGGAGGGGACAGGGGGCGTTTTTAATTCACCCCTCCACTTT
>.|.|TRBV19|TRBJ2-1
CASRQLSSYNEQFF
TGTGCCAGTCGACAGTTAAGCTCCTACAATGAGCAGTTCTTC
>.|TRBD2|TRBV19|TRBJ2-3
CASRNGGSYTDTQYF
TGTGCCAGTAGAAATGGCGGGAGCTACACAGATACGCAGTATTTT